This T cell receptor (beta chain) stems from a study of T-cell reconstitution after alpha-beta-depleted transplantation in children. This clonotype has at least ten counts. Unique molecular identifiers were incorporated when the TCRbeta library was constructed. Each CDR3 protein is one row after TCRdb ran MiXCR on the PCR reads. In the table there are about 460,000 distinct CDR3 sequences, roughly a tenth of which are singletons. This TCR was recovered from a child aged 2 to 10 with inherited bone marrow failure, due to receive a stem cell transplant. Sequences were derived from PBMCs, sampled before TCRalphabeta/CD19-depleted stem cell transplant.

DNA of the CDR3: TGCAGTGCTAGAGATCGGCGGTCCATGAACACTGAAGCTTTCTTT. This translates into CSARDRRSMNTEAFF. The chain couples TRBV20-1 to TRBJ1-1; no reliable D call. V was clipped by 0 bases and J by 0 bases, with 11 bases between them. The V gene's germline CDR1 is DFQATT and CDR2 SNEGSKA (reference sequence). This CDR3 comprises 15 residues.